This T cell receptor beta chain was identified during a study of identical twins. Germline loops: CDR1 SGDLS, CDR2 YYNGEE. The V segment lost 0 bases and the J segment 4 bases; nucleotides outside the gene matches: 8. The CDR3 runs 16 residues. This clonotype was detected a few times. Antigen unknown. Addition of a universal primer site occurred through template switching, and cDNA carried unique molecular identifiers. TCRdb redid the calling of the 5' RACE reads with MiXCR, one entry per CDR3 protein. The sample includes around 550,000 distinct CDR3 sequences, 13% to 15% seen only once; the top ten take less than 0.5%. Study conclusions and caveats: Twins shared out-of-frame alpha sequences with excess low generation probability.

The data also belong to a second study, concerning yellow fever vaccine responses in identical twins. Turning to that study: Convergence reportedly seemed to mark part of the twins' vaccine T cell response, with personalization marking the rest.

This TCR came from a woman aged 18-29 years in good health. The chain employs TRBV9 and TRBJ2-5, with 8 bases identical to TRBD2. The sample was CD4+ T cells sorted from blood. DNA for the CDR3: TGTGCCAGCAGCGTAGGAATGAGCGGGGGAGGAGAGACCCAGTACTTC. It translates to CASSVGMSGGGETQYF.